A selection of T cell receptor beta chains follows, all from one sample in a study of cytomegalovirus exposure and HLA in healthy donors. Sequencing used immunoSEQ multiplex PCR; TCRdb keeps in-frame clones, though not all of them. The sample has around 200,000 clones, approximately 80% seen once. The sequenced sample consisted of PBMCs. The receptors were gathered from a woman aged 50 to 60 in good health and CMV-seropositive. Each CDR3 is given with its conserved first and last residue.

TRBJ1-5 TRBV4-1 CASSLDGGLGNQPQHF
TRBJ1-1 TRBV4-3 CASSQDHRGRLNTEAFF
TRBJ1-3 TRBV11-2 CASSLSAGGTSGNTIYF
TRBJ2-7 TRBV5-1 CASRLGGLTDEQYF
TRBJ2-5 TRBV4-1 CASSQGGRGFGETQYF
TRBJ1-4 TRBV7-9 CASSLELAEKLFF
TRBJ1-1 TRBV7-9 CASSLRLTGHFAEAFF
TRBJ1-2 TRBV7-8 CASHSPHRGNYGYTF
TRBJ2-3 TRBV2 CAMMGALAGNTDTQYF
TRBJ1-5 TRBV5-1 CASSLAGSPGQPQHF
TRBJ1-5 TRBV18 CASSETGKAPQHF
TRBJ2-1 TRBV7-2 CASSPLAGWNEQFF
TRBJ2-3 TRBV6-4 CASTDSWTSVGDTQYF
TRBJ1-1 TRBV6-6 CASRLREGTEAFF
TRBJ2-1 TRBV5-1 CASSPGTENEQFF
TRBJ2-7 TRBV9 CASSVGTGPYEQYF
TRBJ2-1 TRBV5-1 CASSLGQTYNEQFF
TRBJ2-5 TRBV7-2 CASTLAGGPETQYF
TRBJ1-3 TRBV28 CASIKGGGSGNTIYF
TRBJ1-2 TRBV4-1 CASSQVGTGGFSYGYTF
TRBJ2-5 TRBV28 CASSLGQGQETQYF
TRBJ2-5 TRBV7-9 CASRHGLTQETQYF
TRBJ1-1 TRBV6-5 CASSYGRLATEAFF
TRBJ1-1 TRBV28 CASRFSRGAGTEAFF
TRBJ1-2 TRBV2 CASTRDREVNGYTF
TRBJ1-2 TRBV25-1 CASSGAGTGANYGYTF
TRBJ2-5 TRBV10-3 CAIRGQAGETQYF
TRBJ2-2 TRBV19 CASQGRNTGELFF
TRBJ1-1 TRBV29-1 CSLKWRTGEAFF
TRBJ2-7 TRBV5-1 CASSPTGGTTYEQYF
TRBJ1-2 TRBV5-4 CASSLAWTGNGYTF
TRBJ2-3 TRBV7-8 CASSPQGGTQYF
TRBJ1-2 TRBV11-2 CASRSPRYYGYTF
TRBJ1-2 TRBV18 CASSLETGGGYTF
TRBJ2-5 TRBV6-5 CASRQDRVRETQYF
TRBJ1-5 TRBV27 CASSFGWGQPQHF
TRBJ2-7 TRBV19 CASILGRWNDSACEQYF
TRBJ2-2 TRBV4-3 CASSQQSASTGELFF
TRBJ2-1 TRBV6-4 CASSDSPGGSYNEQFF
TRBJ2-7 TRBV13 CASSLGGRVGGLHEQYF
TRBJ1-1 TRBV19 CASTNRGAAEAFF
TRBJ2-1 TRBV10-3 CAIKASGGVREQFF
TRBJ1-1 TRBV15 CATSREAGENTEAFF
TRBJ1-6 TRBV9 CASSASWKGSNSPLHF
TRBJ1-1 TRBV11-2 CASSLVQGETEAFF
TRBJ2-7 TRBV9 CASSGQGAYEQYF
TRBJ1-2 TRBV5-4 CASSLAGPRDGYTF
TRBJ1-6 TRBV5-1 CASSLAQGIPSPLHF
TRBJ1-6 TRBV6-5 CASKVRGHSPLHF
TRBJ1-2 TRBV19 CASSPPGTGIHGYTF
TRBJ1-6 TRBV9 CASIPGTGLGSPLHF
TRBJ2-1 TRBV6-5 CASSYSITGARNEQFF
TRBJ1-2 TRBV28 CASSFYGTGRSRGYGYTF